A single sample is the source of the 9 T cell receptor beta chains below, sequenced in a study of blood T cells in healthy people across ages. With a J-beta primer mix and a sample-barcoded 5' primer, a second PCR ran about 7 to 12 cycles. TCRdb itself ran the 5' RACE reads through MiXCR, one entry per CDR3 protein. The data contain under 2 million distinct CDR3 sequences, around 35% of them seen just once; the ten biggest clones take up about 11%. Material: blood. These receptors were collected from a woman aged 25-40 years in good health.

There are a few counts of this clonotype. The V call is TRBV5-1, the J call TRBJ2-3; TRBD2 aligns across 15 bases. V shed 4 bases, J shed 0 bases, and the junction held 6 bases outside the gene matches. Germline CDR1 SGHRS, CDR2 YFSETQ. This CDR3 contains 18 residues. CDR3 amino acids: CASSETGTSGGSTDTQYF. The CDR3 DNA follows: TGCGCCAGCAGCGAAACCGGGACTAGCGGGGGGAGCACAGATACGCAGTATTTT.

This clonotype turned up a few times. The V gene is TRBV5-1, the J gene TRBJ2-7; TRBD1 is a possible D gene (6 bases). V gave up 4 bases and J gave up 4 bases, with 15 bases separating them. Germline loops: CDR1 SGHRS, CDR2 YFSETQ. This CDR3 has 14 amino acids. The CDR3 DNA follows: TGCGCCAGCAGCCAGGGGCAGGGCTGGTACGAGCAGTACTTC. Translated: CASSQGQGWYEQYF.

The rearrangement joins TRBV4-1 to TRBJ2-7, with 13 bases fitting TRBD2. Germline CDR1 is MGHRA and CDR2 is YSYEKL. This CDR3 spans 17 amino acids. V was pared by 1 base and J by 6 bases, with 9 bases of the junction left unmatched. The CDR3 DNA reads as TGCGCCAGCAGCCAAGCGCCAGGACTAGCGGGAGTTCTCGAGCAGTACTTC. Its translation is CASSQAPGLAGVLEQYF.

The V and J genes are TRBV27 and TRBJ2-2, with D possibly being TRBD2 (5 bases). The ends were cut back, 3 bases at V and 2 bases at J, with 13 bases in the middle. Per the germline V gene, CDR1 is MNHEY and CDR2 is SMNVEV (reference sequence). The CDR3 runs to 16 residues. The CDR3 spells CASSFLLDSNTGELFF. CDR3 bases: TGTGCCAGCAGTTTTCTTTTGGACTCTAACACCGGGGAGCTGTTTTTT.

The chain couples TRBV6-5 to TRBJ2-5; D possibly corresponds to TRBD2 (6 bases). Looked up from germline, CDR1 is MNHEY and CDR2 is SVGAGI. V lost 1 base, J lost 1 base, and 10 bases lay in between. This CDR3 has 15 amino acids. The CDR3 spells CASSYFGDFQETQYF. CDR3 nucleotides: TGTGCCAGCAGTTACTTCGGGGACTTCCAAGAGACCCAGTACTTC.

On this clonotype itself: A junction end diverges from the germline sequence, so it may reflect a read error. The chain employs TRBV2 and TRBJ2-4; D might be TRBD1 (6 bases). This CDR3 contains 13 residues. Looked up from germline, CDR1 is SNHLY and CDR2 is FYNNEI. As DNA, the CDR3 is TGTGCCAGCAGGGAAGGGGGCAAAAACATTCAGTACTTC. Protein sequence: CASREGGKNIQYF. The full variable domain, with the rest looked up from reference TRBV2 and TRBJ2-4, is EPEVTQTPSHQVTQMGQEVILRCVPISNHLYFYWYRQILGQKVEFLVSFYNNEISEKSEIFDDQFSVERPDGSNFTLKIRSTKLEDSAMYFCASREGGKNIQYFGAGTRLSVL.

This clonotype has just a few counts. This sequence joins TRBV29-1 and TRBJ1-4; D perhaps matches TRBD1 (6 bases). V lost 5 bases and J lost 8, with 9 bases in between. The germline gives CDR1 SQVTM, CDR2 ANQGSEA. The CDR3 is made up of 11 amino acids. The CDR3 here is CSVRQVEKLFF. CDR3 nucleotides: TGCAGCGTTCGACAGGTGGAAAAACTGTTTTTT. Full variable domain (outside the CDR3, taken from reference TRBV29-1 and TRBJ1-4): SAVISQKPSRDICQRGTSLTIQCQVDSQVTMMFWYRQQPGQSLTLIATANQGSEATYESGFVIDKFPISRPNLTFSTLTVSNMSPEDSSIYLCSVRQVEKLFFGSGTQLSVL.

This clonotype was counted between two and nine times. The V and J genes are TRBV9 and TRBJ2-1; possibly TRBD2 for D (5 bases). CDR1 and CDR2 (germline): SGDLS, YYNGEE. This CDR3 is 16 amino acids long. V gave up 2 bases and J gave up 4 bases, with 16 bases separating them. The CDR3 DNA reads TGTGCCAGCAGCGTTGGGCGAGCGGAACTTTACAATGAGCAGTTCTTC. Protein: CASSVGRAELYNEQFF.

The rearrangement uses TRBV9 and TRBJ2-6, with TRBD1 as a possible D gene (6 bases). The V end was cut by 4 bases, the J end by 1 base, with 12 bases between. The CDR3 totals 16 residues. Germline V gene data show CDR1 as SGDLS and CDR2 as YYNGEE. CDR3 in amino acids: CASSMDRSSGANVLTF. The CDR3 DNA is TGTGCCAGCAGCATGGACAGATCATCTGGGGCCAACGTCCTGACTTTC.